The clone carrying this TCR beta chain was found many times. The antigen is undetermined. The data derive from a study of read filtering for tumor transcriptome and immune sequencing. Study findings and constraints: About 82% of IR-seq clonotypes had a single read, yet these held approximately 4% of reads.

This library used roughly 400 ng RNA and molecular barcoded adaptors spanning alpha/delta and beta/gamma chains. Using its own MiXCR run on the reads, TCRdb lists one record per CDR3 protein. The sample has fewer than 30,000 distinct CDR3 sequences, approximately 15% seen once; the top ten hold approximately 40%. Trimming took 0 bases from V and 6 from J, leaving 14 bases between them. The CDR3 has 15 amino acids. Looked up from germline, CDR1 is KGHSH and CDR2 is LQKENI. At the time of active disease, bone marrow was collected from every patient. The chain employs TRBV18 and TRBJ1-1; D is ambiguous. This TCR came from a donor aged 40 or older with multiple myeloma. Sequencing input: a population of CD138-negative cells sorted from bone marrow. CDR3 residues: CASSPPIWVSAEAFF. CDR3 bases: TGTGCCAGCTCACCACCGATCTGGGTTAGCGCTGAAGCTTTCTTT. Using reference TRBV18 and TRBJ1-1 for the parts outside the CDR3, the full variable domain is NAGVMQNPRHLVRRRGQEARLRCSPMKGHSHVYWYRQLPEEGLKFMVYLQKENIIDESGMPKERFSAEFPKEGPSILRIQQVVRGDSAAYFCASSPPIWVSAEAFFGQGTRLTVV.